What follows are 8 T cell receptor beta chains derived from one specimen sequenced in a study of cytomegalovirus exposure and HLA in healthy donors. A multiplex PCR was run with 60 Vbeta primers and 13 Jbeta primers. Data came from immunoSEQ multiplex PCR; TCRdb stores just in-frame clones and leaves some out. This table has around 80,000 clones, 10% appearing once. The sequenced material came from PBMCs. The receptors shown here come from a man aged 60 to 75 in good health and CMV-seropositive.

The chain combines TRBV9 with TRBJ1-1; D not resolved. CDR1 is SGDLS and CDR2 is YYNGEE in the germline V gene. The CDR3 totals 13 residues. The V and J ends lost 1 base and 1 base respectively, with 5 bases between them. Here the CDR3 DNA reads TGTGCCAGCAGCGTACGTTCGAACACTGAAGCTTTCTTT. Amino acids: CASSVRSNTEAFF.

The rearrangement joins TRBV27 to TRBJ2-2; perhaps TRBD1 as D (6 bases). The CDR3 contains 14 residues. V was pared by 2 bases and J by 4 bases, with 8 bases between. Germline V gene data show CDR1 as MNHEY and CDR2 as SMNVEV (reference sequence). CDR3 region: CASSLNRVTGELFF. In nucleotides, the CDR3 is TGTGCCAGCAGTTTAAACAGGGTCACCGGGGAGCTGTTTTTT.

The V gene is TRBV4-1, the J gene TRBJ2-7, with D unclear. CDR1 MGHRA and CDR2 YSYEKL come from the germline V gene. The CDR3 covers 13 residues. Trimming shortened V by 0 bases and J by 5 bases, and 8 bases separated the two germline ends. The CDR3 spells CASSQEPANEQYF. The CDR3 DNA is TGCGCCAGCAGCCAAGAACCAGCGAACGAGCAGTACTTC.

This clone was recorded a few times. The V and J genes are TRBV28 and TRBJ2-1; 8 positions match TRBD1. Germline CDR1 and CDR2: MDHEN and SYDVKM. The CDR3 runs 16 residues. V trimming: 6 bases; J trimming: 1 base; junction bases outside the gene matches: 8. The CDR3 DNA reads TGTGCCAGCAGCAGGGGGACAGGTACTTCCTACAATGAGCAGTTCTTC. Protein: CASSRGTGTSYNEQFF.

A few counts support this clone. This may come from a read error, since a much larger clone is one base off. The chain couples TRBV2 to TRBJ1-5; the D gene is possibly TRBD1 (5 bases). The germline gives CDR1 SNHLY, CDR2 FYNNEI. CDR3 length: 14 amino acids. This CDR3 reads CASGGVVSNQPQNF. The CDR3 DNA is TGTGCCAGCGGGGGGGTTGTTAGCAATCAGCCCCAGAATTTT.

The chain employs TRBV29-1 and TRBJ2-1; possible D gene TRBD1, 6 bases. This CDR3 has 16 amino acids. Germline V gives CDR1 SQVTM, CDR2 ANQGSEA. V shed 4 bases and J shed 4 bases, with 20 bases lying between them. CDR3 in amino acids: CSVASRGAGVYNEQFF. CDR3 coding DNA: TGCAGCGTTGCATCAAGAGGGGCAGGGGTATACAATGAGCAGTTCTTC.

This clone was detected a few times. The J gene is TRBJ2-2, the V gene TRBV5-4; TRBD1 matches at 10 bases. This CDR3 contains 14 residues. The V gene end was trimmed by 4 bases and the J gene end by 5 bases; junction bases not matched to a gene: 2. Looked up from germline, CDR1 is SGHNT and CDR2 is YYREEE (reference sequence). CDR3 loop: CASSGTGVTGELFF. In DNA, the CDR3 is TGTGCCAGCAGCGGGACAGGGGTTACCGGGGAGCTGTTTTTT.

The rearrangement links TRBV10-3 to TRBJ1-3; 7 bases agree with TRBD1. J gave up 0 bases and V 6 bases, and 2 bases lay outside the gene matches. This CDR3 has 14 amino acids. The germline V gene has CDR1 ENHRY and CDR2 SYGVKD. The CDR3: CAIRGDSSGNTIYF. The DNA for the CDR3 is TGTGCCATCAGGGGGGACAGCTCTGGAAACACCATATATTTT.